These T cell receptor beta chains were read from a single sample in a study of T cells in Graves' hyperthyroidism and ophthalmopathy. Each CDR3 protein is one row after TCRdb ran MiXCR on the multiplex PCR reads. The sample has more than 350,000 distinct CDR3 sequences; roughly 15% are singletons. Sequences were obtained from blood. The receptor set was obtained from a woman aged 55 to 70 with Graves' ophthalmopathy. The CDR3 runs from the conserved cysteine through the conserved F or W. A D gene is named only where the DNA matches it firmly. For some rows the clone size is stated as once, few or many, or as a class when expanded; others skip it.

CDR3 length: 13
clone size: many
D gene: NA
J gene: TRBJ2-7
V gene: TRBV20-1
CDR3 protein: CSAREGAGDEQYF
CDR3 DNA: TGCAGTGCTAGAGAGGGGGCTGGAGACGAGCAGTACTTC

CDR3 length: 17
clone size: NA
D gene: TRBD2
J gene: TRBJ2-5
V gene: TRBV28
CDR3 protein: CASSSRPGYGRGETQYF
CDR3 DNA: TGTGCCAGCAGTTCACGCCCGGGTTATGGGAGGGGCGAGACCCAGTACTTC

CDR3 length: 16
clone size: few
D gene: TRBD2
J gene: TRBJ2-1
V gene: TRBV7-2
CDR3 protein: CASSSRLAEAYNEQFF
CDR3 DNA: TGTGCCAGCAGCTCTCGACTAGCGGAGGCCTACAATGAGCAGTTCTTC

CDR3 length: 14
clone size: once
D gene: TRBD1
J gene: TRBJ2-3
V gene: TRBV30
CDR3 protein: CAWSVKTGRDTQYF
CDR3 DNA: TGTGCCTGGAGTGTTAAGACAGGGAGAGATACGCAGTATTTT

CDR3 length: 16
clone size: few
D gene: NA
J gene: TRBJ2-7
V gene: TRBV15
CDR3 protein: CATSRDGTGRSYEQYF
CDR3 DNA: TGTGCCACCAGCAGAGATGGGACGGGACGCTCCTACGAGCAGTACTTC

CDR3 length: 14
clone size: few
D gene: TRBD1
J gene: TRBJ2-2
V gene: TRBV7-7
CDR3 protein: CASGDRGLTGELFF
CDR3 DNA: TGTGCTAGCGGGGACAGGGGGCTAACCGGGGAGCTGTTTTTT

CDR3 length: 15
clone size: many
D gene: NA
J gene: TRBJ1-1
V gene: TRBV12-3/TRBV12-4
CDR3 protein: CASSLPYGAVGEAFF
CDR3 DNA: TGTGCCAGCAGCCTGCCCTACGGGGCGGTCGGTGAAGCTTTCTTT

CDR3 length: 18
clone size: many
D gene: TRBD2
J gene: TRBJ2-4
V gene: TRBV30
CDR3 protein: CAWSEGASGMMAKNIQYF
CDR3 DNA: TGTGCCTGGTCGGAGGGAGCTAGCGGGATGATGGCCAAAAACATTCAGTACTTC

CDR3 length: 14
clone size: many
D gene: NA
J gene: TRBJ2-1
V gene: TRBV30
CDR3 protein: CAFKAEGFSNEQFF
CDR3 DNA: TGTGCCTTCAAGGCGGAGGGATTTTCGAATGAGCAGTTCTTC

CDR3 length: 15
clone size: many
D gene: NA
J gene: TRBJ2-1
V gene: TRBV11-2
CDR3 protein: CASSLAGAGYNEQFF
CDR3 DNA: TGTGCCAGCAGCTTAGCCGGGGCAGGGTACAATGAGCAGTTCTTC

CDR3 length: 16
clone size: many
D gene: TRBD1
J gene: TRBJ1-1
V gene: TRBV5-1
CDR3 protein: CASSRGTGAMNTEAFF
CDR3 DNA: TGCGCCAGCAGCCGGGGGACAGGGGCGATGAACACTGAAGCTTTCTTT

CDR3 length: 16
clone size: few
D gene: TRBD1
J gene: TRBJ1-2
V gene: TRBV28
CDR3 protein: CASSSPGTAFPTGYTF
CDR3 DNA: TGTGCCAGCAGTTCGCCCGGGACAGCCTTTCCAACCGGCTACACCTTC

CDR3 length: 16
clone size: many
D gene: TRBD2
J gene: TRBJ2-5
V gene: TRBV7-3
CDR3 protein: CASSLGTSVFQETQYF
CDR3 DNA: TGTGCCAGCAGCTTAGGGACTAGCGTTTTCCAAGAGACCCAGTACTTC

CDR3 length: 14
clone size: NA
D gene: NA
J gene: TRBJ1-3
V gene: TRBV12-3/TRBV12-4
CDR3 protein: CASSLYGHANTIYF
CDR3 DNA: TGTGCCAGCAGTTTATATGGACATGCAAACACCATATATTTT

CDR3 length: 15
clone size: few
D gene: NA
J gene: TRBJ1-1
V gene: TRBV28
CDR3 protein: CASSSRTVGNTEAFF
CDR3 DNA: TGTGCCAGCAGTTCTCGGACCGTGGGGAACACTGAAGCTTTCTTT

CDR3 length: 17
clone size: NA
D gene: TRBD2
J gene: TRBJ2-7
V gene: TRBV28
CDR3 protein: CASSQGLAGGPGYEQYF
CDR3 DNA: TGTGCCAGCAGCCAAGGGCTAGCGGGAGGGCCGGGCTACGAGCAGTACTTC

CDR3 length: 13
clone size: NA
D gene: NA
J gene: TRBJ2-5
V gene: TRBV29-1
CDR3 protein: CSPLIGSQETQYF
CDR3 DNA: TGCAGCCCCCTGATAGGATCACAAGAGACCCAGTACTTC

CDR3 length: 12
clone size: many
D gene: NA
J gene: TRBJ2-7
V gene: TRBV20-1
CDR3 protein: CSARDKAYEQYF
CDR3 DNA: TGCAGTGCTAGAGATAAAGCCTACGAGCAGTACTTC

CDR3 length: 15
clone size: many
D gene: TRBD1
J gene: TRBJ2-3
V gene: TRBV7-9
CDR3 protein: CASSGQGARSDTQYF
CDR3 DNA: TGTGCCAGCAGCGGACAGGGGGCGCGGTCAGATACGCAGTATTTT

CDR3 length: 14
clone size: many
D gene: NA
J gene: TRBJ1-1
V gene: TRBV11-2
CDR3 protein: CASSLGGGGTEAFF
CDR3 DNA: TGTGCCAGCAGCTTAGGGGGGGGCGGAACTGAAGCTTTCTTT

CDR3 length: 14
clone size: many
D gene: NA
J gene: TRBJ2-7
V gene: TRBV27
CDR3 protein: CASSFSRGTYEQYF
CDR3 DNA: TGTGCCAGCAGTTTTAGCCGGGGCACCTACGAGCAGTACTTC

CDR3 length: 18
clone size: many
D gene: NA
J gene: TRBJ2-1
V gene: TRBV3-1
CDR3 protein: CASSQDLGGTNSYNEQFF
CDR3 DNA: TGTGCCAGCAGCCAAGATTTAGGAGGGACCAACTCCTACAATGAGCAGTTCTTC

CDR3 length: 13
clone size: few
D gene: NA
J gene: TRBJ2-2
V gene: TRBV6-1
CDR3 protein: CASSVSRTGELFF
CDR3 DNA: TGTGCCAGCAGTGTATCGCGGACCGGGGAGCTGTTTTTT

CDR3 length: 14
clone size: many
D gene: NA
J gene: TRBJ2-7
V gene: TRBV2
CDR3 protein: CASTAQQISYEQYF
CDR3 DNA: TGTGCCAGCACCGCACAACAGATATCCTACGAGCAGTACTTC

CDR3 length: 14
clone size: NA
D gene: TRBD1
J gene: TRBJ2-7
V gene: TRBV19
CDR3 protein: CASSRQGAPGEQYF
CDR3 DNA: TGTGCCAGTAGTAGACAGGGGGCGCCGGGCGAGCAGTACTTC

CDR3 length: 15
clone size: few
D gene: NA
J gene: TRBJ1-3
V gene: TRBV28
CDR3 protein: CASTPGQLSGNTIYF
CDR3 DNA: TGTGCCAGCACCCCTGGACAGCTCTCTGGAAACACCATATATTTT

CDR3 length: 14
clone size: once
D gene: TRBD2
J gene: TRBJ2-1
V gene: TRBV29-1
CDR3 protein: CSVEITSGIGEQFF
CDR3 DNA: TGCAGCGTTGAAATAACTAGCGGGATCGGGGAGCAGTTCTTC

CDR3 length: 15
clone size: many
D gene: NA
J gene: TRBJ2-1
V gene: TRBV6-1
CDR3 protein: CASSRHRDFHNEQFF
CDR3 DNA: TGTGCCAGCAGTCGCCACCGGGACTTTCACAATGAGCAGTTCTTC

CDR3 length: 16
clone size: NA
D gene: NA
J gene: TRBJ2-2
V gene: TRBV24-1
CDR3 protein: CATSDPGHLNTGELFF
CDR3 DNA: TGTGCCACCAGTGATCCGGGACACCTGAACACCGGGGAGCTGTTTTTT

CDR3 length: 16
clone size: many
D gene: TRBD2
J gene: TRBJ2-1
V gene: TRBV5-4
CDR3 protein: CASSSAVAGGRYEQFF
CDR3 DNA: TGTGCCAGCAGCTCTGCCGTAGCGGGAGGGAGGTATGAGCAGTTCTTC